What follows describes a single TCR beta chain. The junction had 7 bases not matched to a gene; V was cut back by 5 bases and J by 3 bases. This CDR3 has 15 amino acids. The germline V gene has CDR1 PRHDT and CDR2 FYEKMQ (reference sequence). This sample was taken from a study of T cell changes during pregnancy in multiple sclerosis. Clones were sequenced by immunoSEQ multiplex PCR, and TCRdb holds only the in-frame ones, with some missing. Of some 32,000 clones detected, 90% appear once; the ten largest clones hold about 3.9%. Here the sequenced sample was CD8+ T cells from peripheral blood mononuclear cells, taken in the second trimester of pregnancy. This receptor was obtained from a female donor with multiple sclerosis, enrolled in a pregnancy study. The chain employs TRBV13 and TRBJ2-3, with 8 bases matching TRBD2. CDR3 coding DNA: TGTGCCAGCAGCCATAGGAGCGGGAGAACAGATACGCAGTATTTT. Its translation is CASSHRSGRTDTQYF.